Presented here are 24 T cell receptor beta chains from one specimen sequenced in a study of blood T cell repertoires in COVID-19. The assay was immunoSEQ multiplex PCR, and TCRdb's table has in-frame clones only and misses some. The sample holds 120,000 to 150,000 clones, roughly 84% seen once. The sequenced sample was peripheral blood. The receptors derive from a human donor in a cohort sampled during active COVID-19.

Concerning this clone: Within the sample, other DNA sequences also encode this same CDR3. The chain couples TRBV19 to TRBJ2-3, with unresolved D. The CDR3 sequence is 13 residues long. The V gene's germline CDR1 is LNHDA and CDR2 SQIVND (reference sequence). V shed 1 base and J shed 1 base, with 3 bases lying between them. The CDR3 is CASSIAGTDTQYF. The CDR3 nucleotides read TGTGCCAGTAGTATAGCGGGCACAGATACGCAGTATTTT.

Only one count was recorded for this clone. The rearrangement links TRBV18 to TRBJ1-3; tentative D call: TRBD1 (5 bases). V was clipped by 6 bases and J by 0 bases, with 12 bases between them. This CDR3 region has 15 residues. Germline V gene sequence: CDR1 KGHSH, CDR2 LQKENI. CDR3 bases: TGTGCCAGCTCGCTTGGACACTCCTCTGGAAACACCATATATTTT. Translating it yields CASSLGHSSGNTIYF.

V usage is TRBV18 and J usage is TRBJ1-1, with TRBD1 matching over 10 bases. Unmatched junction bases numbered 11, after V lost 8 bases and J lost 5 bases. The CDR3 runs to 15 residues. The germline V gene has CDR1 KGHSH and CDR2 LQKENI. CDR3 coding DNA: TGTGCCAGCGACCGGGACAGGGGATCTTGGACTGAAGCTTTCTTT. It encodes CASDRDRGSWTEAFF.

The V gene is TRBV2, the J gene TRBJ1-5; D is perhaps TRBD1 (5 bases). V lost 6 bases and J 4 bases, leaving 13 bases between the germline ends. Germline V gene data show CDR1 as SNHLY and CDR2 as FYNNEI. The CDR3 loop spans 14 amino acids. DNA for the CDR3: TGTGCCAGCAGGGGGGGGACGGAGAATCAGCCCCAGCATTTT. Translation: CASRGGTENQPQHF.

The CDR3 nucleotides read TGTGCCAGCAGCCTGGAGCGGGGGAGCTCCTACAATGAGCAGTTCTTC. The encoded protein is CASSLERGSSYNEQFF. The chain joins TRBV4-2 to TRBJ2-1; 8 bases map to TRBD2. The length of the CDR3 is 16 residues. Trimming took 4 bases from V and 0 from J; bases not matched to a gene: 5. CDR1 is LGHNA, CDR2 YNFKEQ, per germline.

V and J are TRBV10-3 and TRBJ2-1; no reliable D call. The V gene's germline CDR1 is ENHRY and CDR2 SYGVKD. Deletions cut 4 bases from V and 9 bases from J, with 13 bases between. The CDR3 consists of 13 residues. The DNA of the CDR3 is TGTGCCATCAGTGTCCCTCCCGTTATTGAGCAGTTCTTC. Its translation is CAISVPPVIEQFF.

The chain couples TRBV5-1 to TRBJ2-2, with 11 bases matching TRBD2. This CDR3 is 17 amino acids long. With V trimmed by 4 bases and J by 2 bases, 7 bases remained unmatched. Germline loops: CDR1 SGHRS, CDR2 YFSETQ. As DNA, the CDR3 is TGCGCCAGCAGCCCCTCGGGACTAGCGGCAAACACCGGGGAGCTGTTTTTT. Protein product: CASSPSGLAANTGELFF.

There are a few counts of this clone. The chain recombines TRBV5-1 with TRBJ1-2; D is uncertain. Germline V gives CDR1 SGHRS, CDR2 YFSETQ. V lost 0 bases and J 2 bases, leaving 8 bases between the germline ends. The CDR3 has 14 amino acids. DNA of the CDR3: TGCGCCAGCAGCTTGGGTGGGGAGAACTATGGCTACACCTTC. Amino acid sequence: CASSLGGENYGYTF.

The sample holds one count of this clone. The genes are TRBV28 and TRBJ2-2; 9 nucleotides line up with TRBD2. Germline CDR1 is MDHEN and CDR2 is SYDVKM. This CDR3 has 13 residues. Trimming at V came to 11 bases and at J to 3 bases, leaving 4 bases not matched to a gene. The CDR3: CASQRGDTGELFF. In nucleotides, the CDR3 is TGTGCCTCACAGCGGGGGGACACCGGGGAGCTGTTTTTT.

The J gene is TRBJ2-3, the V gene TRBV30, with 7 bases fitting TRBD1. The CDR3 runs to 12 residues. Germline values: CDR1 GTSNPN, CDR2 SVGIG (reference sequence). Written as DNA, the CDR3 is TGTGCGGGGGACAGTAGCACAGATACGCAGTATTTT. Translated, it gives CAGDSSTDTQYF.

J is TRBJ2-2 and V is TRBV7-2, with a tentative D call TRBD1 (5 bases). The V gene lost 3 bases and the J gene lost 0 bases, with 8 bases spanning the gap. The germline V gene encodes CDR1 SGHTA and CDR2 FQGNSA. The length of the CDR3 is 15 residues. CDR3 region: CASSFDSSNTGELFF. In DNA, the CDR3 is TGTGCCAGCAGCTTTGACAGTTCGAACACCGGGGAGCTGTTTTTT.

J is TRBJ1-1 and V is TRBV9; D ambiguous. V lost 3 bases and J 1 base, leaving 10 bases between the germline ends. The CDR3 totals 14 residues. Looked up from germline, CDR1 is SGDLS and CDR2 is YYNGEE. The CDR3 DNA is TGTGCCAGCAGCGCCCACCACGGGAACACTGAAGCTTTCTTT. It codes for CASSAHHGNTEAFF.

This chain connects TRBV5-8 to TRBJ2-7; tentatively, D is TRBD1 (5 bases). This CDR3 is built from 17 residues. Trimming stripped 1 base from V and 2 bases from J, with 19 bases between. Germline V gene data show CDR1 as SGHTS and CDR2 as YDEGEE. CDR3 residues: CASSLIRSLDSPYEQYF. CDR3 nucleotides: TGTGCCAGCAGCTTGATCAGGTCGCTCGACAGTCCCTACGAGCAGTACTTC.

This clone was observed a handful of times. V usage is TRBV29-1 and J usage is TRBJ2-1; TRBD1 aligns across 7 bases. V shed 3 bases, J shed 4 bases, and the junction held 3 bases outside the gene matches. CDR3 length: 13 amino acids. CDR1 is SQVTM, CDR2 ANQGSEA, per germline. This CDR3 reads CSVETGMYNEQFF. In DNA form, the CDR3 reads TGCAGCGTTGAGACAGGGATGTACAATGAGCAGTTCTTC.

Here the CDR3 DNA reads TGTGCCAGCAGTAGGGGGGGCTCTGGAAACACCATATATTTT. Its translation: CASSRGGSGNTIYF. The rearrangement joins TRBV28 to TRBJ1-3; D possibly corresponds to TRBD1 (6 bases). Germline V gene data show CDR1 as MDHEN and CDR2 as SYDVKM. CDR3 length: 14 residues. The V end lost 5 bases, the J end lost 0 bases, and 8 bases lay between the germline ends.

The rearrangement joins TRBV2 to TRBJ1-6; 10 nucleotides match TRBD1. The CDR3 runs 15 residues. The V gene end was trimmed by 5 bases and the J gene end by 7 bases; junction bases not matched to a gene: 5. Per germline, CDR1 SNHLY and CDR2 FYNNEI. The CDR3, as DNA: TGTGCCAGCAGTCGACCGGGACAGGGGAATTCACCCCTCCACTTT. It encodes CASSRPGQGNSPLHF.

This sequence joins TRBV5-1 and TRBJ2-1; D possibly corresponds to TRBD1 (5 bases). V was clipped by 7 bases and J by 1 base, with 15 bases between them. In germline, CDR1 is SGHRS, CDR2 YFSETQ. The CDR3 has 15 amino acids. CDR3 loop: CASGPGIRSYNEQFF. DNA for the CDR3: TGCGCCAGCGGACCAGGGATTAGGTCCTACAATGAGCAGTTCTTC.

The gene calls are TRBV28 and TRBJ1-5; a possible D gene is TRBD1 (5 bases). The germline V gene has CDR1 MDHEN and CDR2 SYDVKM. The V end lost 5 bases, the J end lost 5 bases, and 13 bases lay between the germline ends. CDR3 length equals 14 residues. The CDR3 coding sequence is TGTGCCAGCAGTCCTACGGGGGGACATCAGCCCCAGCATTTT. Translating it yields CASSPTGGHQPQHF.

The rearrangement uses TRBV7-9 and TRBJ2-1, with 9 positions matching TRBD2. The CDR3 is 18 amino acids. The junction had 18 bases not matched to a gene; V was cut back by 5 bases and J by 7 bases. CDR1 SEHNR and CDR2 FQNEAQ come from the germline V gene (reference sequence). The CDR3 sequence is CASSPFYLGLAIRNEQFF. The CDR3 DNA reads as TGTGCCAGCAGCCCATTTTATCTCGGACTAGCGATCCGGAATGAGCAGTTCTTC.

The chain recombines TRBV7-9 with TRBJ2-7; tentatively, D is TRBD1 (5 bases). Germline V lookup: CDR1 SEHNR, CDR2 FQNEAQ (reference sequence). This CDR3 has 14 residues. Deletions cut 5 bases from V and 0 bases from J, with 11 bases between. This CDR3 reads CASSPRQSSYEQYV. CDR3 coding DNA: TGTGCCAGCAGCCCAAGACAGAGCTCCTACGAGCAGTACGTC.

As DNA, the CDR3 is TGTGCCAGCAGCACCTCACCTCAGACAGGAGACACTGAAGCTTTCTTT. Encoded protein: CASSTSPQTGDTEAFF. The genes are TRBV9 and TRBJ1-1; tentative D call: TRBD1 (6 bases). CDR1 is SGDLS and CDR2 is YYNGEE in the germline V gene. This CDR3 has 16 amino acids. With 4 bases removed from V and 3 bases from J, the gap between germline ends came to 19 bases.

This rearrangement joins TRBV2 to TRBJ1-4, with 7 bases matching TRBD1. CDR1 is SNHLY, CDR2 FYNNEI, per germline. CDR3 length: 15 residues. J gave up 3 bases and V 0 bases, and 1 base lay outside the gene matches. This chain's CDR3 is CASSEAGQPNEKLFF. As DNA, the CDR3 is TGTGCCAGCAGTGAAGCGGGACAGCCTAATGAAAAACTGTTTTTT.

This chain links TRBV25-1 with TRBJ1-1, with a possible D match to TRBD1 (6 bases). The V gene's germline CDR1 is MGHDK and CDR2 SYGVNS. With 2 bases removed from V and 1 base from J, the gap between germline ends came to 14 bases. There are 16 residues in the CDR3. CDR3 bases: TGTGCCAGCAGTGAAACGATCGGGGGGCAGAACACTGAAGCTTTCTTT. Translation gives CASSETIGGQNTEAFF.

V usage is TRBV5-6 and J usage is TRBJ1-3, with D perhaps TRBD1 (6 bases). CDR3 length equals 14 residues. Germline-derived CDR1 and CDR2 are SGHDT and YYEEEE. With 5 bases removed from V and 0 bases from J, the gap between germline ends came to 9 bases. CDR3 amino acids: CASRLGGSGNTIYF. The DNA for the CDR3 is TGTGCCAGCAGACTAGGGGGCTCTGGAAACACCATATATTTT.